Listed below are T cell receptor beta chains from one sample, sequenced in a study of blood T cells in healthy people across ages. Each CDR3 protein is one row after TCRdb ran MiXCR on the 5' RACE reads. Of 800,000 to 950,000 distinct CDR3 sequences listed, almost 30% are singletons. The same data also contributed to another study, on T cells of mothers and their children.

Sequenced input: blood. The receptors come from a woman between 35 and 50 years old in good health. CDR3s include the opening cysteine and the closing phenylalanine or tryptophan. The D gene is left open where the match is weak. Clone size appears in some rows only: once, few, many, or a class for an expanded clone.

cdr3_aa: CSASGLAGGPSSYEQYF
cdr3_nt: TGCAGTGCTAGCGGACTAGCGGGGGGCCCAAGCTCCTACGAGCAGTACTTC
j_call: TRBJ2-7
clone_size: few
v_call: TRBV20-1
d_call: TRBD2

cdr3_aa: CASSKEDRIYGYTF
cdr3_nt: TGTGCCAGCAGCAAGGAGGACAGGATCTATGGCTACACCTTC
j_call: TRBJ1-2
clone_size: few
v_call: TRBV7-2
d_call: TRBD1

cdr3_aa: CASSPPQGRGGNTDTQYF
cdr3_nt: TGTGCCAGCAGCCCCCCCCAGGGGCGGGGGGGAAACACAGATACGCAGTATTTT
j_call: TRBJ2-3
clone_size: NA
v_call: TRBV7-2
d_call: TRBD2

cdr3_aa: CASSNRLLSGANVLTF
cdr3_nt: TGTGCCAGCAGTAATCGACTGCTCTCTGGGGCCAACGTCCTGACTTTC
j_call: TRBJ2-6
clone_size: NA
v_call: TRBV12-3/TRBV12-4
d_call: NA

cdr3_aa: CASSPTTAQETQYF
cdr3_nt: TGTGCCAGCAGCCCGACGACAGCACAAGAGACCCAGTACTTC
j_call: TRBJ2-5
clone_size: many
v_call: TRBV7-9
d_call: NA

cdr3_aa: CASSLGTGGYQETQYF
cdr3_nt: TGTGCCAGCAGCTTAGGGACTGGGGGGTACCAAGAGACCCAGTACTTC
j_call: TRBJ2-5
clone_size: many
v_call: TRBV7-2
d_call: NA

cdr3_aa: CASSAGTATNEKLFF
cdr3_nt: TGCGCCAGCAGCGCTGGGACAGCTACTAATGAAAAACTGTTTTTT
j_call: TRBJ1-4
clone_size: NA
v_call: TRBV5-1
d_call: TRBD1

cdr3_aa: CSVDPNRSSYNEQFF
cdr3_nt: TGCAGCGTTGACCCGAACCGGAGCTCCTACAATGAGCAGTTCTTC
j_call: TRBJ2-1
clone_size: NA
v_call: TRBV29-1
d_call: NA

cdr3_aa: CSARGGAPGVEQFF
cdr3_nt: TGCAGTGCTAGAGGGGGCGCCCCGGGGGTTGAGCAGTTCTTC
j_call: TRBJ2-1
clone_size: few
v_call: TRBV20-1
d_call: NA

cdr3_aa: CASSTIGQGPTYGYTF
cdr3_nt: TGTGCCAGCAGCACCATCGGACAGGGGCCTACCTATGGCTACACCTTC
j_call: TRBJ1-2
clone_size: many
v_call: TRBV5-5
d_call: TRBD1

cdr3_aa: CAISREQQETQYF
cdr3_nt: TGTGCCATCAGCAGGGAGCAACAAGAGACCCAGTACTTC
j_call: TRBJ2-5
clone_size: many
v_call: TRBV10-3
d_call: NA

cdr3_aa: CVTSTQGANYGYTF
cdr3_nt: TGTGTCACCAGCACACAGGGGGCTAACTATGGCTACACCTTC
j_call: TRBJ1-2
clone_size: NA
v_call: TRBV7-2
d_call: TRBD1

cdr3_aa: CSASPDYEQYF
cdr3_nt: TGCAGTGCTAGTCCCGACTACGAGCAGTACTTC
j_call: TRBJ2-7
clone_size: few
v_call: TRBV20-1
d_call: NA

cdr3_aa: CASSQKRGGLRQETQYF
cdr3_nt: TGTGCCAGCAGTCAGAAGCGGGGGGGCCTCCGCCAAGAGACCCAGTACTTC
j_call: TRBJ2-5
clone_size: NA
v_call: TRBV6-1
d_call: TRBD2

cdr3_aa: CASSLEGYTEQFF
cdr3_nt: TGCGCCAGCAGCTTGGAGGGATACACTGAGCAGTTCTTC
j_call: TRBJ2-1
clone_size: NA
v_call: TRBV5-1
d_call: NA

cdr3_aa: CASSSDGQGGSTQYF
cdr3_nt: TGTGCCAGCAGCTCCGATGGACAGGGGGGGAGTACGCAGTATTTT
j_call: TRBJ2-3
clone_size: few
v_call: TRBV7-2
d_call: TRBD1

cdr3_aa: CSATDRDRISNQPQHF
cdr3_nt: TGCAGTGCTACGGACCGGGACAGGATTAGCAATCAGCCCCAGCATTTT
j_call: TRBJ1-5
clone_size: NA
v_call: TRBV20-1
d_call: TRBD1

cdr3_aa: CSATRLGQLDLEQYF
cdr3_nt: TGCAGTGCTACCAGGCTGGGACAGCTCGATTTGGAGCAGTACTTC
j_call: TRBJ2-5
clone_size: few
v_call: TRBV20-1
d_call: TRBD1

cdr3_aa: CASSRDRGQGDYGYTF
cdr3_nt: TGCGCCAGCAGCCGGGACAGGGGGCAAGGGGACTATGGCTACACCTTC
j_call: TRBJ1-2
clone_size: few
v_call: TRBV5-1
d_call: TRBD1

cdr3_aa: CASRRRDGAVGYTF
cdr3_nt: TGTGCCAGCAGGCGTCGGGACGGGGCGGTAGGCTACACCTTC
j_call: TRBJ1-2
clone_size: NA
v_call: TRBV6-5
d_call: NA

cdr3_aa: CASSDLTGELFF
cdr3_nt: TGTGCCAGCAGTGACCTCACCGGGGAGCTGTTTTTT
j_call: TRBJ2-2
clone_size: NA
v_call: TRBV6-4
d_call: NA

cdr3_aa: CASSFPSGANNEQFF
cdr3_nt: TGTGCCAGCAGCTTCCCTAGCGGGGCAAACAATGAGCAGTTCTTC
j_call: TRBJ2-1
clone_size: few
v_call: TRBV5-4
d_call: TRBD2

cdr3_aa: CASSQMRGANTGELFF
cdr3_nt: TGCGCCAGCAGCCAGATGAGGGGGGCGAACACCGGGGAGCTGTTTTTT
j_call: TRBJ2-2
clone_size: NA
v_call: TRBV5-1
d_call: NA

cdr3_aa: CASSWGGIKMNTEAFF
cdr3_nt: TGTGCCAGCAGTTGGGGGGGAATAAAGATGAACACTGAAGCTTTCTTT
j_call: TRBJ1-1
clone_size: once
v_call: TRBV6-6
d_call: NA

cdr3_aa: CASSQRALNTEAFF
cdr3_nt: TGTGCCAGCAGCCAAAGGGCCCTGAACACTGAAGCTTTCTTT
j_call: TRBJ1-1
clone_size: few
v_call: TRBV3-1
d_call: NA

cdr3_aa: CASRLGRLDTGELFF
cdr3_nt: TGTGCCAGCCGACTAGGCCGCCTTGACACCGGGGAGCTGTTTTTT
j_call: TRBJ2-2
clone_size: NA
v_call: TRBV2
d_call: NA

cdr3_aa: CTSSLTGAEQYF
cdr3_nt: TGCACCAGCAGCTTGACGGGGGCCGAGCAGTACTTC
j_call: TRBJ2-7
clone_size: NA
v_call: TRBV5-1
d_call: NA

cdr3_aa: CASSRQGATNEKLFF
cdr3_nt: TGTGCCAGCAGCCGCCAGGGAGCAACTAATGAAAAACTGTTTTTT
j_call: TRBJ1-4
clone_size: few
v_call: TRBV28
d_call: NA

cdr3_aa: CASRGPTVVNEKLFF
cdr3_nt: TGTGCCAGCAGGGGACCGACAGTTGTTAATGAAAAACTGTTTTTT
j_call: TRBJ1-4
clone_size: NA
v_call: TRBV12-3/TRBV12-4
d_call: NA

cdr3_aa: CTSSPPGISYEQYF
cdr3_nt: TGTACCAGCAGCCCCCCTGGGATCTCCTACGAGCAGTACTTC
j_call: TRBJ2-7
clone_size: NA
v_call: TRBV7-2
d_call: NA

cdr3_aa: CASSLQFGVKNEQFF
cdr3_nt: TGTGCCAGCAGCCTGCAATTCGGGGTCAAGAATGAGCAGTTCTTC
j_call: TRBJ2-1
clone_size: many
v_call: TRBV7-3
d_call: NA

cdr3_aa: CASSYAGDPYNEQFF
cdr3_nt: TGTGCCAGCAGTTACGCGGGGGATCCCTACAATGAGCAGTTCTTC
j_call: TRBJ2-1
clone_size: many
v_call: TRBV6-6
d_call: TRBD2

cdr3_aa: CASSSPSVGWNEQFF
cdr3_nt: TGTGCCAGCAGCTCCCCTTCGGTGGGGTGGAATGAGCAGTTCTTC
j_call: TRBJ2-1
clone_size: few
v_call: TRBV7-9
d_call: NA

cdr3_aa: CASSQLKGDEQFF
cdr3_nt: TGTGCCAGCAGCCAGTTAAAGGGAGATGAGCAGTTCTTC
j_call: TRBJ2-1
clone_size: NA
v_call: TRBV14
d_call: NA

cdr3_aa: CASSYSFRVRQGGFEQYF
cdr3_nt: TGTGCCAGCAGTTACTCGTTTCGGGTGCGGCAGGGGGGATTCGAGCAGTACTTC
j_call: TRBJ2-7
clone_size: many
v_call: TRBV6-2/TRBV6-3
d_call: NA